A selection of T cell receptor beta chains follows, all from one sample in a study of Ad26.COV2.S vaccination and SARS-CoV-2 variants. TCRdb's copy holds only in-frame clones and misses some; the assay was immunoSEQ multiplex PCR. The data show 400,000 to 450,000 clones, less than 95% seen once. Sequencing was performed on peripheral blood, taken in a trial of Ad26.COV2.S vaccine versus placebo. These receptors all stem from a person aged 18-60 years who received the Ad26.COV2.S COVID-19 vaccine or a placebo. Both conserved end residues are part of each CDR3. The order of the fields is clone size, D gene, J gene, CDR3 length, V gene, CDR3 DNA, CDR3 protein. D genes are given only for firm matches. The size field is filled for only some rows; it gives once, few, many or a size class.

clone size: once
D gene: TRBD1
J gene: TRBJ2-7
CDR3 length: 12
V gene: TRBV29-1
CDR3 DNA: TGCAGCGTGGGGGGACAGGGCGGCGAGCAGTACTTC
CDR3 protein: CSVGGQGGEQYF

clone size: NA
D gene: NA
J gene: TRBJ2-6
CDR3 length: 16
V gene: TRBV19
CDR3 DNA: TGTGCCAGTAGTATGGGTGGAGGGCTTGGGGCCAACGTCCTGACTTTC
CDR3 protein: CASSMGGGLGANVLTF

clone size: NA
D gene: NA
J gene: TRBJ2-1
CDR3 length: 14
V gene: TRBV7-9
CDR3 DNA: TGTGCCAGCCGAAGTGGGGGGTTCAACAATGAGCAGTTCTTC
CDR3 protein: CASRSGGFNNEQFF

clone size: NA
D gene: NA
J gene: TRBJ2-7
CDR3 length: 17
V gene: TRBV5-4
CDR3 DNA: TGTGCCAGCAGCGGAGGAGGCGACAGGTGGAGCTCCTACGAGCAGTACTTC
CDR3 protein: CASSGGGDRWSSYEQYF

clone size: NA
D gene: NA
J gene: TRBJ2-5
CDR3 length: 14
V gene: TRBV4-1
CDR3 DNA: TGCGCCAGCAGCCAAGGATACCTCCAAGAGACCCAGTACTTC
CDR3 protein: CASSQGYLQETQYF

clone size: NA
D gene: NA
J gene: TRBJ2-2
CDR3 length: 13
V gene: TRBV12-3/TRBV12-4
CDR3 DNA: TGTGCCAGCAGTCGTAGCTCTAACGGGGAGCTGTTTTTT
CDR3 protein: CASSRSSNGELFF

clone size: NA
D gene: TRBD2
J gene: TRBJ2-7
CDR3 length: 17
V gene: TRBV5-6
CDR3 DNA: TGTGCCAGCAGCTCGCGGATCCGGACTAGCGGGACCTACGAGCAGTACTTC
CDR3 protein: CASSSRIRTSGTYEQYF

clone size: NA
D gene: TRBD1
J gene: TRBJ2-5
CDR3 length: 16
V gene: TRBV25-1
CDR3 DNA: TGTGCCAGCAGTGAATCCAGGGACAGAGACCAAGAGACCCAGTACTTC
CDR3 protein: CASSESRDRDQETQYF

clone size: NA
D gene: TRBD2
J gene: TRBJ2-1
CDR3 length: 15
V gene: TRBV6-2/TRBV6-3
CDR3 DNA: TGTGCCAGCAGTGTACTAGCGGGCTCCTACAATGAGCAGTTCTTC
CDR3 protein: CASSVLAGSYNEQFF

clone size: NA
D gene: TRBD1
J gene: TRBJ2-7
CDR3 length: 16
V gene: TRBV27
CDR3 DNA: TGTGCCAGCAGTTTATCGACAGGGGCGCTATCGTACGAGCAGTACTTC
CDR3 protein: CASSLSTGALSYEQYF

clone size: NA
D gene: NA
J gene: TRBJ2-1
CDR3 length: 8
V gene: TRBV20-1
CDR3 DNA: TGCAGTGCTAGCGGGCAGTTCTTC
CDR3 protein: CSASGQFF

clone size: NA
D gene: TRBD1
J gene: TRBJ1-2
CDR3 length: 16
V gene: TRBV10-3
CDR3 DNA: TGTGCCATCAGTGAGTCGCGGACAGGTGATAACTATGGCTACACCTTC
CDR3 protein: CAISESRTGDNYGYTF

clone size: few
D gene: NA
J gene: TRBJ1-3
CDR3 length: 15
V gene: TRBV27
CDR3 DNA: TGTGCCAGCAGCAAACTACAGGACTCTGGAAACACCATATATTTT
CDR3 protein: CASSKLQDSGNTIYF

clone size: NA
D gene: NA
J gene: TRBJ1-6
CDR3 length: 14
V gene: TRBV4-3
CDR3 DNA: TGCGCCAGCAGCCAAGAGATGTCAGGGACACCCCTCCACTTT
CDR3 protein: CASSQEMSGTPLHF

clone size: NA
D gene: NA
J gene: TRBJ2-7
CDR3 length: 14
V gene: TRBV7-9
CDR3 DNA: TGTGCCAGCAGCCAAGGGAGTCCCGCCTACGAGCAGTACTTC
CDR3 protein: CASSQGSPAYEQYF

clone size: NA
D gene: NA
J gene: TRBJ2-7
CDR3 length: 10
V gene: TRBV28
CDR3 DNA: TGTGCCAGCGGCTCGTACGAGCAGTACTTC
CDR3 protein: CASGSYEQYF

clone size: NA
D gene: NA
J gene: TRBJ2-5
CDR3 length: 13
V gene: TRBV11-2
CDR3 DNA: TGTGCCAGCAGCTTTGGTGAGAAAGAGACCCAGTACTTC
CDR3 protein: CASSFGEKETQYF

clone size: NA
D gene: NA
J gene: TRBJ2-5
CDR3 length: 14
V gene: TRBV7-2
CDR3 DNA: TGTGCCAGCAGCTTAAATCAGGGGATGGAGACCCAGTACTTC
CDR3 protein: CASSLNQGMETQYF

clone size: NA
D gene: NA
J gene: TRBJ2-2
CDR3 length: 15
V gene: TRBV5-6
CDR3 DNA: TGTGCCAGCAGCTTTGCGGGACGGAACACCGGGGAGCTGTTTTTT
CDR3 protein: CASSFAGRNTGELFF

clone size: NA
D gene: NA
J gene: TRBJ2-2
CDR3 length: 16
V gene: TRBV11-1
CDR3 DNA: TGTGCCAGCAGCTTACAGGTTATAGGGGTCACCGGGGAGCTGTTTTTT
CDR3 protein: CASSLQVIGVTGELFF

clone size: NA
D gene: NA
J gene: TRBJ1-2
CDR3 length: 13
V gene: TRBV6-5
CDR3 DNA: TGTGCCAGCAGGGGCGAGGCTAACTATGGCTACACCTTC
CDR3 protein: CASRGEANYGYTF

clone size: NA
D gene: NA
J gene: TRBJ2-3
CDR3 length: 17
V gene: TRBV3-1/TRBV3-2
CDR3 DNA: TGTGCCAGCAGCCAAGGCCTAGGACTATCTAGCACAGATACGCAGTATTTT
CDR3 protein: CASSQGLGLSSTDTQYF

clone size: once
D gene: NA
J gene: TRBJ2-3
CDR3 length: 14
V gene: TRBV7-3
CDR3 DNA: TGTGCCAGCAGCTTTGGGGACAACACAGATACGCAGTATTTT
CDR3 protein: CASSFGDNTDTQYF

clone size: NA
D gene: TRBD2
J gene: TRBJ2-1
CDR3 length: 16
V gene: TRBV3-1/TRBV3-2
CDR3 DNA: TGTGCCAGCAGCCAAGAAGGAGCGGGAGGAGTCAATGAGCAGTTCTTC
CDR3 protein: CASSQEGAGGVNEQFF

clone size: NA
D gene: NA
J gene: TRBJ2-5
CDR3 length: 15
V gene: TRBV15
CDR3 DNA: TGTGCCACCAGCAGAAGTGGACAGATCCAAGAGACCCAGTACTTC
CDR3 protein: CATSRSGQIQETQYF

clone size: NA
D gene: NA
J gene: TRBJ1-3
CDR3 length: 12
V gene: TRBV9
CDR3 DNA: TGTGCCAGCAGCGTAACTGGAAACACCATATATTTT
CDR3 protein: CASSVTGNTIYF

clone size: NA
D gene: NA
J gene: TRBJ2-7
CDR3 length: 14
V gene: TRBV6-2/TRBV6-3
CDR3 DNA: TGTGCCAGCAGTTACGACGCGAACGGCTACGAGCAGTACTTC
CDR3 protein: CASSYDANGYEQYF

clone size: NA
D gene: NA
J gene: TRBJ2-7
CDR3 length: 15
V gene: TRBV18
CDR3 DNA: TGTGCCAGCTCACCAGTGGGCTCGGATGTTTACGAGCAGTACTTC
CDR3 protein: CASSPVGSDVYEQYF

clone size: NA
D gene: NA
J gene: TRBJ2-3
CDR3 length: 11
V gene: TRBV6-2/TRBV6-3
CDR3 DNA: TGTGCCAGCAGCAACACAGATACGCAGTATTTT
CDR3 protein: CASSNTDTQYF

clone size: NA
D gene: NA
J gene: TRBJ2-4
CDR3 length: 16
V gene: TRBV7-3
CDR3 DNA: TGTGCCAGCAGCTTAAACCCTCTGGCTAGGTCCGGCATTCAGTACTTC
CDR3 protein: CASSLNPLARSGIQYF

clone size: NA
D gene: NA
J gene: TRBJ2-7
CDR3 length: 11
V gene: TRBV9
CDR3 DNA: TGTGCCAGCAGCGTAGTCAGCGAGCAGTACTTC
CDR3 protein: CASSVVSEQYF

clone size: NA
D gene: TRBD2
J gene: TRBJ2-7
CDR3 length: 16
V gene: TRBV7-3
CDR3 DNA: TGTGCCAGCAGCCCCCCAGGGGCGGGGGGCTCCTACGAGCAGTACTTC
CDR3 protein: CASSPPGAGGSYEQYF

clone size: NA
D gene: NA
J gene: TRBJ2-3
CDR3 length: 14
V gene: TRBV24-1
CDR3 DNA: TGTGCCACCAGTGATTTGAGGGGGACAGATACGCAGTATTTT
CDR3 protein: CATSDLRGTDTQYF

clone size: NA
D gene: TRBD2
J gene: TRBJ2-5
CDR3 length: 15
V gene: TRBV18
CDR3 DNA: TGTGCCAGCTCACCATTTACGGGAGGGAAGGAGACCCAGTACTTC
CDR3 protein: CASSPFTGGKETQYF

clone size: NA
D gene: TRBD1
J gene: TRBJ2-5
CDR3 length: 13
V gene: TRBV5-4
CDR3 DNA: TGTGCCAGCAGCCAGGACAGGGAGGAGACCCAGTACTTC
CDR3 protein: CASSQDREETQYF

clone size: NA
D gene: NA
J gene: TRBJ2-3
CDR3 length: 11
V gene: TRBV2
CDR3 DNA: TGTGCCGGCCACGGGGGCACTGGGCAGTATTTT
CDR3 protein: CAGHGGTGQYF

clone size: NA
D gene: TRBD2
J gene: TRBJ2-2
CDR3 length: 15
V gene: TRBV5-6
CDR3 DNA: TGTGCCAGCAGCTTGTGGCGGGAGATACCCGGGGAGCTGTTTTTT
CDR3 protein: CASSLWREIPGELFF

clone size: NA
D gene: TRBD2
J gene: TRBJ2-3
CDR3 length: 17
V gene: TRBV14
CDR3 DNA: TGTGCCAGCAGCCCCGGAGGGCGGACTAGCTTCCCTTATACGCAGTATTTT
CDR3 protein: CASSPGGRTSFPYTQYF

clone size: NA
D gene: NA
J gene: TRBJ1-3
CDR3 length: 17
V gene: TRBV10-3
CDR3 DNA: TGTGCCATCAGTGACTGGGGAGTTACGACTGCTGGAAACACCATATATTTT
CDR3 protein: CAISDWGVTTAGNTIYF

clone size: NA
D gene: NA
J gene: TRBJ1-5
CDR3 length: 15
V gene: TRBV7-8
CDR3 DNA: TGTGCCAGCAGCTTAGGCGGAGGGGGTCATCAGCCCCAGCATTTT
CDR3 protein: CASSLGGGGHQPQHF